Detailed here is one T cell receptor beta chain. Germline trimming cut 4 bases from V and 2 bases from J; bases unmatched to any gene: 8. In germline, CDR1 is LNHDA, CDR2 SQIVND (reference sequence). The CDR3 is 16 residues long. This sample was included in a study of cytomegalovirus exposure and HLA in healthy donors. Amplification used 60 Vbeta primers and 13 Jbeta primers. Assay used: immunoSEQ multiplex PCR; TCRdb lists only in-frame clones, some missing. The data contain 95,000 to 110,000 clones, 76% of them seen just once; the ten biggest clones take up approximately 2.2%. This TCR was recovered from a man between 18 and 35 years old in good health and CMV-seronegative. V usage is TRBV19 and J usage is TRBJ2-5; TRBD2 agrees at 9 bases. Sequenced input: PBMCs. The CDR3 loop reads CASSKMRGGTQETQYF. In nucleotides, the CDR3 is TGTGCCAGTAGTAAAATGCGGGGGGGAACACAAGAGACCCAGTACTTC.